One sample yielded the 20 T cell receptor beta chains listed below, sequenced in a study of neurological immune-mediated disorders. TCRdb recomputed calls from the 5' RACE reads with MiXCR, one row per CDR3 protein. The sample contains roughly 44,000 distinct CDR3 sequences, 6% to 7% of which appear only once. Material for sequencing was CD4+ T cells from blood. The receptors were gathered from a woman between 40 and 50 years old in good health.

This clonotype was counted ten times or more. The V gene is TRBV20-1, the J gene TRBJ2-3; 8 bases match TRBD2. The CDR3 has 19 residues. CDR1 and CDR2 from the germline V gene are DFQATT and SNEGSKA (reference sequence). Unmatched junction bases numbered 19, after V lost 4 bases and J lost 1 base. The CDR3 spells CSATPSTSGATTRTDTQYF. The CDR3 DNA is TGCAGTGCTACCCCGTCAACTAGCGGAGCTACTACTCGCACAGATACGCAGTATTTT.

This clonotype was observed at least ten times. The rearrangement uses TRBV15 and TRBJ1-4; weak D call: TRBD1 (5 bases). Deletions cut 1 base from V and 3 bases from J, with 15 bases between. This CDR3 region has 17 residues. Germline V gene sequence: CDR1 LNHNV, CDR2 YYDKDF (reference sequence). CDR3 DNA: TGTGCCACCAGCAGAGTTCGGGACCCCTATGCTAATGAAAAACTGTTTTTT. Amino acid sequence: CATSRVRDPYANEKLFF.

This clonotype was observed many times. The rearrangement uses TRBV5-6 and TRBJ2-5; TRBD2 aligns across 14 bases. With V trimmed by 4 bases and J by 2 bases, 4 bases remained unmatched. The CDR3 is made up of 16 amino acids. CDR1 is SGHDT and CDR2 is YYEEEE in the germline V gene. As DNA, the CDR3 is TGTGCCAGCAGCCTCCGACTAGCGGGAGGGCAAGAGACCCAGTACTTC. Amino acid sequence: CASSLRLAGGQETQYF.

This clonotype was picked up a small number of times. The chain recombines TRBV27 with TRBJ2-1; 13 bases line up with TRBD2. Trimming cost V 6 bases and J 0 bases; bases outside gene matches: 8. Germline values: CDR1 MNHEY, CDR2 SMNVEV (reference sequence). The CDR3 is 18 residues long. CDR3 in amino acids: CASRRLAGGESSYNEQFF. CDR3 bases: TGTGCCAGCAGGCGACTAGCGGGAGGCGAAAGCTCCTACAATGAGCAGTTCTTC.

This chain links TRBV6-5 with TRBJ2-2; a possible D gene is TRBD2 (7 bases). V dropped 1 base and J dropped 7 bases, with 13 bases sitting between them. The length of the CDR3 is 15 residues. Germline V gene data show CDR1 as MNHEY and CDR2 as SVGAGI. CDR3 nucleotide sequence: TGTGCCAGCAGTTACTTCGGGGGGCGCAGCGGGGAGCTGTTTTTT. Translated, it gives CASSYFGGRSGELFF.

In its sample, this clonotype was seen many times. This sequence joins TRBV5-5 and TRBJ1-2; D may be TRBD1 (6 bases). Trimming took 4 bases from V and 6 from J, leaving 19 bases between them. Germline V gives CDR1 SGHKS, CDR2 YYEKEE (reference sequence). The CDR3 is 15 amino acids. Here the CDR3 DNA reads TGTGCCAGCAGCGGAACAGGGAGAGCAATAGATGGCTACACCTTC. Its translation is CASSGTGRAIDGYTF.

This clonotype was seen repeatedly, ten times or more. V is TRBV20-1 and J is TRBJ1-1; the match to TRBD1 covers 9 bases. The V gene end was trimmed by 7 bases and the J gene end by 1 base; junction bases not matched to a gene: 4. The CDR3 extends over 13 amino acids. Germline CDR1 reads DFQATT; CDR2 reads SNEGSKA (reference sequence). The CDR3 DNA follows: TGCAGTGTAGCGGACAGGGGGAACACTGAAGCTTTCTTT. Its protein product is CSVADRGNTEAFF.

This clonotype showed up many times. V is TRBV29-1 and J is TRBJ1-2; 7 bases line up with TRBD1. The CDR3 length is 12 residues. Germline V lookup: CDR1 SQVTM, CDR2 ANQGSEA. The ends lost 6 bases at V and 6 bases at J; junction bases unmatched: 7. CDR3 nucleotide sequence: TGCAGCGTCAGAGACAGGGATGATGGCTACACCTTC. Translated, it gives CSVRDRDDGYTF.

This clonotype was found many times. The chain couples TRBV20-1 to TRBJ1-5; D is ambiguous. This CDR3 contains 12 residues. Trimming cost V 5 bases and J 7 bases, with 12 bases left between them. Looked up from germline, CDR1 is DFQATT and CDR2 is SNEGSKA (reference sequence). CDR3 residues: CSAHPGNQPQHF. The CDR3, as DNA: TGCAGTGCTCATCCGGGGAACCAGCCCCAGCATTTT.

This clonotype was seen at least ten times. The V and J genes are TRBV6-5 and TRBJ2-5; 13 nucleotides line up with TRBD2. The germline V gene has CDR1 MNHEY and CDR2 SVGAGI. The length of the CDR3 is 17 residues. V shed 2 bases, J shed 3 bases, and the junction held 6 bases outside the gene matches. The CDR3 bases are TGTGCCAGCAGTTACCCCACCGGGACTAGCGGGAAAGAGACCCAGTACTTC. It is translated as CASSYPTGTSGKETQYF.

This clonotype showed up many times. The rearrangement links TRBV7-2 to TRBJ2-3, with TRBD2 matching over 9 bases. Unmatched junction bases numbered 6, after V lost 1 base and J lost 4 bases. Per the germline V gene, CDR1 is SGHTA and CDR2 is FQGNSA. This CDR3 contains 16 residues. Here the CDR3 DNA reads TGTGCCAGCAGCTTAGTCGGCGGGAGGGCCCCAGATACGCAGTATTTT. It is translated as CASSLVGGRAPDTQYF. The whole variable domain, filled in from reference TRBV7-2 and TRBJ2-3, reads GAGVSQSPSNKVTEKGKDVELRCDPISGHTALYWYRQSLGQGLEFLIYFQGNSAPDKSGLPSDRFSAERTGGSVSTLTIQRTQQEDSAVYLCASSLVGGRAPDTQYFGPGTRLTVL.

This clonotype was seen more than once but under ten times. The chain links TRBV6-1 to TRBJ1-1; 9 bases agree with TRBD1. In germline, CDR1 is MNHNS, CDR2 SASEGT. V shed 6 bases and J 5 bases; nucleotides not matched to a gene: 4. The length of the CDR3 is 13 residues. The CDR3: CASRDRGETEAFF. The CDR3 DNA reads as TGTGCCAGCAGGGACAGGGGAGAGACTGAAGCTTTCTTT.

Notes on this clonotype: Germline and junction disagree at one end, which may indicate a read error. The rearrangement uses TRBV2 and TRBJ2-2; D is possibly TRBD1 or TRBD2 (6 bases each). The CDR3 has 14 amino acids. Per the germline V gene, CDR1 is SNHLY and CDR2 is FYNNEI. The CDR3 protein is CVSTLRRGAGELFF. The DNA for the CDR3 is TGTGTCAGCACCCTGCGAAGGGGGGCCGGGGAGCTGTTTTTT. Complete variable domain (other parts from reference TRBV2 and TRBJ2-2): EPEVTQTPSHQVTQMGQEVILRCVPISNHLYFYWYRQILGQKVEFLVSFYNNEISEKSEIFDDQFSVERPDGSNFTLKIRSTKLEDSAMYFCVSTLRRGAGELFFGEGSRLTVL.

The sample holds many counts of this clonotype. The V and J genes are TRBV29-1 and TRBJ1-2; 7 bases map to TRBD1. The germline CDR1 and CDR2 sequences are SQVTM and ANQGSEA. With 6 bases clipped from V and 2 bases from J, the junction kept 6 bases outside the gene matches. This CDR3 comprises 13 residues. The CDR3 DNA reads TGCAGCGTGGGGGGGACAGAGAACTATGGCTACACCTTC. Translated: CSVGGTENYGYTF.

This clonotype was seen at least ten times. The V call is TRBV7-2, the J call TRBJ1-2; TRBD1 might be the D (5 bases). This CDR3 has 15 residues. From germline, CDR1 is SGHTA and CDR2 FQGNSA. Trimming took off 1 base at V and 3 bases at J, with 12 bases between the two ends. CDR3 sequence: CASSLDGADDYGYTF. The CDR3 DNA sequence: TGTGCCAGCAGCTTAGATGGGGCCGACGACTATGGCTACACCTTC. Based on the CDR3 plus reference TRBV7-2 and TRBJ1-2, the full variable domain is GAGVSQSPSNKVTEKGKDVELRCDPISGHTALYWYRQSLGQGLEFLIYFQGNSAPDKSGLPSDRFSAERTGGSVSTLTIQRTQQEDSAVYLCASSLDGADDYGYTFGSGTRLTVV.

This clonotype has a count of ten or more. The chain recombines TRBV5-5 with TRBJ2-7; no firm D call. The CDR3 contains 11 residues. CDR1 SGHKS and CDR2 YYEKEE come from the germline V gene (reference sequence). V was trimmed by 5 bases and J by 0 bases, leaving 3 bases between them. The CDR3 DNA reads TGTGCCAGCAGTCCCTCCTACGAGCAGTACTTC. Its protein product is CASSPSYEQYF.

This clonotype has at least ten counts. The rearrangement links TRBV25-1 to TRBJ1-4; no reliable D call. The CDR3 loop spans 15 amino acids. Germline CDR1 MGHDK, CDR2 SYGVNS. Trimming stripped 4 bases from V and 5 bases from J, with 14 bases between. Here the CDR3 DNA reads TGTGCCAGCAGTGGCCCGGTTGGATACAATGAAAAACTGTTTTTT. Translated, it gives CASSGPVGYNEKLFF.

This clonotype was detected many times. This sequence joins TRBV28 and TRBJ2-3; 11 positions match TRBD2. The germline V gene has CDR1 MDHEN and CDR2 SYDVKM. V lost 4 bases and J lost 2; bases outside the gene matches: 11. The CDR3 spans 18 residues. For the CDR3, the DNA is TGTGCCAGCAGTTATTTAACCCTAGCGGGAGGCTTCACAGATACGCAGTATTTT. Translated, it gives CASSYLTLAGGFTDTQYF.

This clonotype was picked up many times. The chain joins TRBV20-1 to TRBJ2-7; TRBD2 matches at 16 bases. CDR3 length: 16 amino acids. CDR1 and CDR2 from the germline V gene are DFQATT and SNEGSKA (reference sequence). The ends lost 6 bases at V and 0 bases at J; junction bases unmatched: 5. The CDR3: CSARGLAGGPSYEQYF. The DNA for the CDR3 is TGCAGTGCCCGGGGACTAGCGGGAGGGCCCTCCTACGAGCAGTACTTC.

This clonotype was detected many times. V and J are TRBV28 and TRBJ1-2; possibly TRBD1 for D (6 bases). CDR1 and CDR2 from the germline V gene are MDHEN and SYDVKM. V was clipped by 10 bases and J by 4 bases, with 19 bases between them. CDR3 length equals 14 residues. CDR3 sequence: CATPRAGGSYGYTF. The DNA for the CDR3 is TGTGCCACCCCCCGGGCGGGGGGCAGCTATGGCTACACCTTC.